A single T cell receptor (beta chain) is shown here with its context. Its antigen is unknown. In TCRdb, the 5' RACE reads were re-called with MiXCR into one record per CDR3 protein. The repertoire includes under 350,000 distinct CDR3 sequences, 8% to 9.5% of them detected once, and approximately 6.6% sits in the top ten. Germline V gene data show CDR1 as LGHNA and CDR2 as YSLEER. V lost 3 bases and J 7 bases, leaving 20 bases between the germline ends. The CDR3 sequence is 16 residues long. This sample was taken from a study of identical twins. Study results and caveats: Beta out-of-frame sequences displayed a weaker excess of sharing between twins. Fewer insertions were carried by abundant cord blood beta clonotypes, but none was seen in memory repertoires.

The data also belong to a second study, concerning yellow fever vaccine responses in identical twins.

The chain carries TRBV4-3 and TRBJ2-3, with D perhaps matching TRBD1 or TRBD2 (8 bases each). This sequence was found in a woman under 30 in good health. Sequenced material: CD8+ T cells sorted from blood. CDR3 region: CASSHYRGTRNNTQYF. In nucleotides, the CDR3 is TGCGCCAGCAGCCATTACAGGGGGACTAGGAATAATACGCAGTATTTT.